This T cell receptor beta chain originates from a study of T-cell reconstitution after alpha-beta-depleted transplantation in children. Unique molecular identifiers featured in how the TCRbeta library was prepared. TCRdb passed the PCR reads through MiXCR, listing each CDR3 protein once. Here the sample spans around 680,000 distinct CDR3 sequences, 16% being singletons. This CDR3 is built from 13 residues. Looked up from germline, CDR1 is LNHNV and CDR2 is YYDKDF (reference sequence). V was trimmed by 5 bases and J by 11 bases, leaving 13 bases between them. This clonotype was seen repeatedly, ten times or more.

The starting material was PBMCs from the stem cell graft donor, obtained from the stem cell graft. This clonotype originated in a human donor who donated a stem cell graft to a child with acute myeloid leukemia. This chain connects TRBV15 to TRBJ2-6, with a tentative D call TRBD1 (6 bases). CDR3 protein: CATSYQDSDVLTF. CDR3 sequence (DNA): TGTGCCACCAGCTATCAGGACAGCGACGTCCTGACTTTC.